Following are 12 T cell receptor beta chains from one sample sequenced in a study of blood T cell repertoires in COVID-19. Sequencing used immunoSEQ multiplex PCR; TCRdb keeps in-frame clones, though not all of them. The table shows hundreds of thousands of clones, with around nine tenths occurring only once. Input material: peripheral blood. Receptors originate from a man aged 60 to 69 with COVID-19, enrolled during active disease.

The chain combines TRBV9 with TRBJ1-2, with D possibly matching TRBD1 (5 bases). V lost 0 bases to trimming and J lost 2 bases, with 17 bases between them. Germline V gives CDR1 SGDLS, CDR2 YYNGEE. There are 17 residues in the CDR3. CDR3: CASSVDPGMGGNYGYTF. CDR3 DNA: TGTGCCAGCAGCGTAGACCCCGGAATGGGGGGGAACTATGGCTACACCTTC.

The rearrangement uses TRBV9 and TRBJ2-2; 10 bases line up with TRBD2. CDR3 length equals 19 residues. V lost 6 bases, J lost 3 bases, and 17 bases stayed unmatched. Germline V gene data show CDR1 as SGDLS and CDR2 as YYNGEE. The DNA for the CDR3 is TGTGCCAGCAACCATCGGGCTAGCGGGAGTATCTGGGACACCGGGGAGCTGTTTTTT. It encodes CASNHRASGSIWDTGELFF.

The chain is built from TRBV30 and TRBJ2-2; TRBD1 agrees at 8 bases. Looked up from germline, CDR1 is GTSNPN and CDR2 is SVGIG (reference sequence). The V gene end was trimmed by 0 bases and the J gene end by 7 bases; junction bases not matched to a gene: 7. The CDR3 contains 15 residues. CDR3 residues: CAWSVRTGWGGELFF. The CDR3 region has the DNA TGTGCCTGGAGTGTGCGGACAGGGTGGGGCGGGGAGCTGTTTTTT.

This clone was detected once. V usage is TRBV14 and J usage is TRBJ2-1, with D tentatively TRBD2 (5 bases). CDR3 size: 13 residues. The germline gives CDR1 SGHDN, CDR2 FVKESK. The V and J ends lost 0 bases and 9 bases respectively, with 9 bases between them. In DNA, the CDR3 is TGTGCCAGCAGCCAAGATACGGGGTTTGAGCAGTTCTTC. This codes for CASSQDTGFEQFF. Based on the CDR3 plus reference TRBV14 and TRBJ2-1, the full variable domain is EAGVTQFPSHSVIEKGQTVTLRCDPISGHDNLYWYRRVMGKEIKFLLHFVKESKQDESGMPNNRFLAERTGGTYSTLKVQPAELEDSGVYFCASSQDTGFEQFFGPGTRLTVL.

This clone was found once. The chain combines TRBV30 with TRBJ2-7; weak D call: TRBD2 (6 bases). The CDR3 extends over 16 amino acids. Trimming stripped 0 bases from V and 5 bases from J, with 20 bases between. Germline values: CDR1 GTSNPN, CDR2 SVGIG (reference sequence). CDR3 amino acids: CAWSVHGAGSSNEQYF. The CDR3 DNA reads TGTGCCTGGAGTGTACATGGGGCGGGGTCCTCGAACGAGCAGTACTTC.

V is TRBV6-5 and J is TRBJ2-7; 9 bases are a match to TRBD1. Per the germline V gene, CDR1 is MNHEY and CDR2 is SVGAGI. This CDR3 has 15 residues. The junction had 10 bases not matched to a gene; V was cut back by 4 bases and J by 6 bases. DNA for the CDR3: TGTGCCAGCAGTTTAACACCGGGACAGGGAGTCGAGCAGTACTTC. This sequence encodes CASSLTPGQGVEQYF.

The chain couples TRBV28 to TRBJ1-1; weak D call: TRBD1 (5 bases). Per germline, CDR1 MDHEN and CDR2 SYDVKM. Trimming took off 7 bases at V and 5 bases at J, with 17 bases between the two ends. The CDR3 extends over 14 amino acids. The CDR3 sequence is CASTLRRGFTEAFF. The CDR3 DNA sequence: TGTGCCAGCACCTTAAGGCGGGGGTTTACTGAAGCTTTCTTT.

The chain employs TRBV5-1 and TRBJ1-1, with D maybe TRBD1 (6 bases). Germline assignment: CDR1 SGHRS and CDR2 YFSETQ. V lost 1 base to trimming and J lost 0 bases, with 10 bases between them. This CDR3 comprises 15 residues. In DNA form, the CDR3 reads TGCGCCAGCAGCTTGTCTGGACAGATGAACACTGAAGCTTTCTTT. Its translation is CASSLSGQMNTEAFF.

The rearrangement uses TRBV7-2 and TRBJ2-1; 8 nucleotides align to TRBD1. In germline, CDR1 is SGHTA, CDR2 FQGNSA. With V trimmed by 4 bases and J by 7 bases, 3 bases remained unmatched. The CDR3 contains 13 residues. DNA of the CDR3: TGTGCCAGCAGCTGGACAGGGTATAATGAGCAGTTCTTC. Translated: CASSWTGYNEQFF.

The chain has TRBV7-9 and TRBJ1-2; D might be TRBD1 (6 bases). Trimming took 2 bases from V and 8 from J, leaving 21 bases between them. CDR1 and CDR2 (germline): SEHNR, FQNEAQ (reference sequence). This CDR3 is built from 16 residues. The chain's CDR3 is CASSLSRTAFEGGYTF. Here the CDR3 DNA reads TGTGCCAGCAGCTTAAGTAGGACAGCCTTTGAGGGGGGCTACACCTTC.

This rearrangement joins TRBV9 to TRBJ2-1, with 7 positions matching TRBD2. CDR1 is SGDLS, CDR2 YYNGEE, per germline. V shed 4 bases and J 2 bases; nucleotides not matched to a gene: 6. The CDR3 loop spans 15 amino acids. The CDR3 region is CASSPLSGTYNEQFF. The CDR3 DNA follows: TGTGCCAGCAGCCCACTGAGCGGGACCTACAATGAGCAGTTCTTC.

This chain uses TRBV18 with TRBJ1-5; 8 bases agree with TRBD1. The V gene end was trimmed by 5 bases and the J gene end by 4 bases; junction bases not matched to a gene: 7. The V gene's germline CDR1 is KGHSH and CDR2 LQKENI. The CDR3 totals 15 residues. DNA for the CDR3: TGTGCCAGCTCATCCGGACAGGGACCGAATCAGCCCCAGCATTTT. Protein: CASSSGQGPNQPQHF.